Below are 26 T cell receptor beta chains sequenced from a single sample in a study of cytomegalovirus exposure and HLA in healthy donors (dated by TCRdb to between 2016 and 2019). The library relied on the immunoSEQ multiplex PCR assay. The multiplex PCR relied on a mix of 60 forward primers for TCR Vbeta segments and 13 reverse primers for TCR Jbeta segments. The source is immuneACCESS, and TCRdb retained only in-frame sequences with V and J called. Part of the clones is not carried over; for the studies checked, unresolved V genes explain less than half of this, and the remainder is unexplained. In this sample the table shows 150,000 to 200,000 clones, 65% to 80% of which occur a single time. Of the sample, over 2% is held by the ten largest clones. The specimen sequenced was PBMCs. All receptors derive from a female donor in good health and CMV-seronegative.

Points on this clone: The same CDR3 can be traced to other DNA sequences in this sample. The rearrangement links TRBV6-5 to TRBJ2-7, with TRBD1 matching over 11 bases. Unmatched junction bases numbered 1, after V lost 2 bases and J lost 1 base. The CDR3 runs 15 residues. Germline values: CDR1 MNHEY, CDR2 SVGAGI. CDR3 amino acids: CASSYRDRGSYEQYF. As DNA, the CDR3 is TGTGCCAGCAGTTACCGGGACAGGGGGTCCTACGAGCAGTACTTC.

This clone was seen more than once but under ten times. The CDR3 is CASSLSPVAAGGKDTQYF. The CDR3 DNA reads TGTGCCAGCAGCTTGTCCCCTGTAGCAGCGGGAGGTAAAGATACGCAGTATTTT. The rearrangement links TRBV5-4 to TRBJ2-3; 9 bases are a match to TRBD2. V lost 1 base to trimming and J lost 5 bases; unmatched junction nucleotides: 14. Per germline, CDR1 SGHNT and CDR2 YYREEE (reference sequence). The CDR3 has 18 residues.

The chain employs TRBV5-1 and TRBJ2-3, with D possibly being TRBD1 (5 bases). The CDR3 totals 14 residues. The V gene lost 1 base and the J gene lost 3 bases, with 9 bases spanning the gap. Germline loops: CDR1 SGHRS, CDR2 YFSETQ. The CDR3 DNA reads TGCGCCAGCAGCTTGCGTCAGGGAACAGATACGCAGTATTTT. This translates into CASSLRQGTDTQYF.

The chain has TRBV9 and TRBJ2-7; 12 bases line up with TRBD1. Trimming took 3 bases from V and 9 from J; bases not matched to a gene: 4. The CDR3 extends over 13 amino acids. The V gene's germline CDR1 is SGDLS and CDR2 YYNGEE. As DNA, the CDR3 is TGTGCCAGCAGCGAGGGACAGGGGGCCGTGCAGTACTTC. Translating it yields CASSEGQGAVQYF. The whole variable domain, filled in from reference TRBV9 and TRBJ2-7, reads DSGVTQTPKHLITATGQRVTLRCSPRSGDLSVYWYQQSLDQGLQFLIQYYNGEERAKGNILERFSAQQFPDLHSELNLSSLELGDSALYFCASSEGQGAVQYFGPGTRLTVT.

The V and J genes are TRBV4-2 and TRBJ1-1; no clear D gene. CDR1 and CDR2 (germline): LGHNA, YNFKEQ. V was cut by 0 bases and J by 0 bases, with 11 bases left in between. The CDR3 is made up of 16 amino acids. The CDR3, as DNA: TGTGCCAGCAGCCAAGATGAGGGCAGCATGAACACTGAAGCTTTCTTT. This gives the protein CASSQDEGSMNTEAFF.

This clone was recorded a few times. The CDR3 reads CASSLVGGTNTEAFF. The CDR3 DNA is TGTGCCAGCAGCTTAGTAGGGGGAACGAACACTGAAGCTTTCTTT. This chain joins TRBV7-6 and TRBJ1-1, with D tentatively TRBD1 (6 bases). CDR3 length equals 15 residues. CDR1 and CDR2 (germline): SGHVS, FNYEAQ. Trimming cost V 1 base and J 1 base, with 10 bases left between them.

This clone was seen only a few times. Other nucleotide sequences in the sample specify the same CDR3. J is TRBJ1-5 and V is TRBV18; maybe TRBD1 (6 bases). CDR1 KGHSH and CDR2 LQKENI come from the germline V gene. Trimming shortened V by 2 bases and J by 2 bases, and 7 bases separated the two germline ends. The CDR3 is 14 residues long. CDR3 protein: CASSPSGGNQPQHF. CDR3 DNA sequence: TGTGCCAGCTCACCATCAGGGGGCAATCAGCCCCAGCATTTT.

This chain links TRBV5-1 with TRBJ1-1; 9 bases align to TRBD1. The CDR3 sequence is 15 residues long. Germline trimming cut 7 bases from V and 5 bases from J; bases unmatched to any gene: 12. Germline CDR1 is SGHRS and CDR2 is YFSETQ. DNA for the CDR3: TGCGCCAGCGGCCCTCCGGGACAGGGTGGTACTGAAGCTTTCTTT. It is translated as CASGPPGQGGTEAFF.

The rearrangement links TRBV30 to TRBJ1-6, with 7 bases aligning to TRBD1. The CDR3 is 15 residues long. The ends lost 2 bases at V and 7 bases at J; junction bases unmatched: 8. In germline, CDR1 is GTSNPN, CDR2 SVGIG (reference sequence). The CDR3, as DNA: TGTGCCTGGAGTTATCTGGGACAGCTAAATTCACCCCTCCACTTT. Protein product: CAWSYLGQLNSPLHF.

This chain links TRBV6-6 with TRBJ1-2; D unresolved. The CDR3 loop spans 13 amino acids. Germline V gene lookup returns CDR1 MNHNY and CDR2 SVGAGI (reference sequence). Deletions cut 3 bases from V and 3 bases from J, with 8 bases between. The CDR3 nucleotides read TGTGCCAGCAGTTATGGGCATGACTATGGCTACACCTTC. Amino acids: CASSYGHDYGYTF.

The chain recombines TRBV4-1 with TRBJ2-7; 8 bases fit TRBD1. CDR3 length: 16 residues. V lost 0 bases to trimming and J lost 3 bases; unmatched junction nucleotides: 7. Germline V gene lookup returns CDR1 MGHRA and CDR2 YSYEKL. Here the CDR3 DNA reads TGCGCCAGCAGCCAAGATGAGGGACAGGTCGACTACGAGCAGTACTTC. Its translation is CASSQDEGQVDYEQYF.

This clone was counted a few times. V gene TRBV5-4 combines with J gene TRBJ1-1; the D is unclear. Germline values: CDR1 SGHNT, CDR2 YYREEE (reference sequence). CDR3 length: 14 residues. V lost 0 bases and J lost 0, with 6 bases in between. The CDR3 loop is CASSLGRVNTEAFF. In DNA, the CDR3 is TGTGCCAGCAGCTTGGGACGGGTGAACACTGAAGCTTTCTTT.

This chain joins TRBV5-4 and TRBJ1-6, with 12 bases identical to TRBD1. V lost 4 bases, J lost 5 bases, and 4 bases stayed unmatched. From germline, CDR1 is SGHNT and CDR2 YYREEE (reference sequence). The CDR3 loop spans 16 amino acids. The CDR3 loop is CASSLGQGADNSPLHF. DNA of the CDR3: TGTGCCAGCAGCCTGGGACAGGGGGCAGATAATTCACCCCTCCACTTT.

The J gene is TRBJ2-7, the V gene TRBV7-2; 9 nucleotides line up with TRBD2. Unmatched junction bases numbered 11, after V lost 5 bases and J lost 3 bases. The CDR3 is made up of 16 amino acids. The germline gives CDR1 SGHTA, CDR2 FQGNSA. CDR3 protein: CASSKVVASGIYEQYF. The CDR3 nucleotides are TGTGCCAGCAGCAAAGTCGTGGCTAGCGGGATCTACGAGCAGTACTTC.

The V call is TRBV7-6, the J call TRBJ2-5, with 9 bases identical to TRBD2. V was clipped by 1 base and J by 5 bases; unmatched bases: 14. The CDR3 has 18 amino acids. Germline V gene data show CDR1 as SGHVS and CDR2 as FNYEAQ. The CDR3 loop is CASSLVPSVAGVWETQYF. Written as DNA, the CDR3 is TGTGCCAGCAGCTTAGTCCCGTCGGTAGCGGGAGTCTGGGAGACCCAGTACTTC.

The DNA for the CDR3 is TGCGCCAGCAGCTCCCAACCCGGGGGACAGGGGTCCTACGAGCAGTACTTC. It yields the protein CASSSQPGGQGSYEQYF. The chain recombines TRBV5-1 with TRBJ2-5; 10 nucleotides line up with TRBD1. The end of the DNA is better explained by TRBJ2-7, so the J call may be wrong. The CDR3 totals 17 residues. The germline CDR1 and CDR2 sequences are SGHRS and YFSETQ.

This clone was recorded a few times. The rearrangement links TRBV4-1 to TRBJ2-5; TRBD1 agrees at 9 bases. Germline CDR1 MGHRA, CDR2 YSYEKL. The CDR3 loop spans 16 amino acids. V dropped 2 bases and J dropped 5; count of bases not matched to a gene: 9. The CDR3 loop reads CASSQPPGQGMETQYF. In DNA form, the CDR3 reads TGCGCCAGCAGCCAACCCCCGGGACAGGGAATGGAGACCCAGTACTTC.

Only a few counts were recorded for this clone. The gene calls are TRBV6-4 and TRBJ2-2, with a weak D call TRBD1 (5 bases). The CDR3 extends over 15 amino acids. Germline-derived CDR1 and CDR2 are MRHNA and SNTAGT. The germline V and J ends were trimmed by 4 bases and 3 bases, with 12 bases remaining between them. In DNA, the CDR3 is TGTGCCAGCAGTGGACAACCAGGGTACACCGGGGAGCTGTTTTTT. Its translation: CASSGQPGYTGELFF.

V is TRBV20-1 and J is TRBJ2-5; possibly TRBD1 for D (6 bases). Trimming took 6 bases from V and 4 from J, leaving 9 bases between them. CDR3 length equals 11 residues. Germline-derived CDR1 and CDR2 are DFQATT and SNEGSKA (reference sequence). CDR3 sequence (DNA): TGCAGTGCCACAGGGCCAGAGACCCAGTACTTC. Its translation: CSATGPETQYF.

In this sample, this clone turned up a few times. The chain couples TRBV5-1 to TRBJ2-1; 12 positions match TRBD2. Germline CDR1 reads SGHRS; CDR2 reads YFSETQ. V dropped 4 bases and J dropped 6; count of bases not matched to a gene: 8. The CDR3 is made up of 16 amino acids. The CDR3 nucleotides are TGCGCCAGCAGCCCAGGGACTAGCGGGCCTCCCAATGAGCAGTTCTTC. This encodes CASSPGTSGPPNEQFF.

This clone appeared once. V gene TRBV5-1 combines with J gene TRBJ2-7; TRBD1 is a possible D gene (6 bases). The CDR3 is 14 amino acids. CDR1 is SGHRS, CDR2 YFSETQ, per germline. The V end was cut by 1 base, the J end by 2 bases, with 10 bases between. CDR3 nucleotides: TGCGCCAGCAGCTTGCGGCAGGGGACCTACGAGCAGTACTTC. Amino acids: CASSLRQGTYEQYF.

V and J are TRBV7-2 and TRBJ1-6; D is ambiguous. Germline values: CDR1 SGHTA, CDR2 FQGNSA. The ends were cut back, 0 bases at V and 7 bases at J, with 13 bases in the middle. The CDR3 totals 16 residues. The CDR3 is CASSLAAVIANSPLHF. In nucleotides, the CDR3 is TGTGCCAGCAGCTTAGCGGCGGTGATTGCGAATTCACCCCTCCACTTT.

V is TRBV5-5 and J is TRBJ2-7, with 11 nucleotides matching TRBD1. The CDR3 length is 14 residues. Trimming cost V 7 bases and J 1 base; bases outside gene matches: 4. Germline V CDR1 and CDR2: SGHKS, YYEKEE (reference sequence). Written as DNA, the CDR3 is TGTGCCAGCGGGGGACAGGGGGAATCCTACGAGCAGTACTTC. This sequence encodes CASGGQGESYEQYF. The whole variable domain, remainder taken from reference TRBV5-5 and TRBJ2-7, is DAGVTQSPTHLIKTRGQQVTLRCSPISGHKSVSWYQQVLGQGPQFIFQYYEKEERGRGNFPDRFSARQFPNYSSELNVNALLLGDSALYLCASGGQGESYEQYFGPGTRLTVT.

V gene TRBV6-6 combines with J gene TRBJ2-7, with TRBD1 matching 8 bases. V lost 5 bases and J lost 1; bases outside the gene matches: 7. This CDR3 region has 15 residues. Germline CDR1 is MNHNY and CDR2 is SVGAGI (reference sequence). The CDR3: CASSTSGTGSYEQYF. The DNA of the CDR3 is TGTGCCAGCAGTACCTCCGGGACAGGTTCCTACGAGCAGTACTTC.

The V call is TRBV19, the J call TRBJ2-6, with D tentatively TRBD1 (6 bases). CDR1 and CDR2 from the germline V gene are LNHDA and SQIVND (reference sequence). The CDR3 is made up of 16 amino acids. The germline V and J ends were trimmed by 3 bases and 4 bases, with 13 bases remaining between them. CDR3 nucleotides: TGTGCCAGTAGTATCCCCAGGGGCACAGGGGCCAACGTCCTGACTTTC. Translating it yields CASSIPRGTGANVLTF.

This sequence joins TRBV13 and TRBJ2-5; a possible D gene is TRBD1 (6 bases). TRBJ2-7 matches the DNA end more closely, so the J call is doubtful. The CDR3 has 14 amino acids. Germline CDR1 is PRHDT and CDR2 is FYEKMQ (reference sequence). CDR3 sequence: CASSSYRDMNEQYF. CDR3 nucleotide sequence: TGTGCCAGCAGCTCATACAGGGATATGAACGAGCAGTACTTC.